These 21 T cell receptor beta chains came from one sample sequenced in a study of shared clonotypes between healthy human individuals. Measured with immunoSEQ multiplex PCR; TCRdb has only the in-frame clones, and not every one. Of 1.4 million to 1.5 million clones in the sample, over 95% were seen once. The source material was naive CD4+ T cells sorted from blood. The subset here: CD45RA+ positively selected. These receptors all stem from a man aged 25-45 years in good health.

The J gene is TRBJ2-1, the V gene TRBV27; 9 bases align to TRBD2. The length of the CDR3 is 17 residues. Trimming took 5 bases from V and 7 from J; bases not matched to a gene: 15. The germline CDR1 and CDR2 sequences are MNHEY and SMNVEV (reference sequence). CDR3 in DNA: TGTGCCAGCAGTAGACATTTACTAGCGGGTGAGGTAAATGAGCAGTTCTTC. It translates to CASSRHLLAGEVNEQFF.

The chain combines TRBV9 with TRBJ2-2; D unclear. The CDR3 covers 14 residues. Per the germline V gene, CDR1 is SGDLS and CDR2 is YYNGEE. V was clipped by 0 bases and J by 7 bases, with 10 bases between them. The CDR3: CASSVAAFVGELFF. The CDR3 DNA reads TGTGCCAGCAGCGTAGCCGCTTTTGTCGGGGAGCTGTTTTTT.

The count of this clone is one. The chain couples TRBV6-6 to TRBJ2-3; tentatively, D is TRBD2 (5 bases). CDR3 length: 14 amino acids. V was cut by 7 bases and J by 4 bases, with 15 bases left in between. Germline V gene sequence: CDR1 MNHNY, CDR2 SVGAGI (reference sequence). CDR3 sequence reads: CASNRIGKSDTQYF. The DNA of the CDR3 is TGTGCCAGCAATCGCATCGGGAAGTCAGATACGCAGTATTTT.

The chain's CDR3 is CASSEALGGARETQYF. In DNA, the CDR3 is TGTGCCAGCAGTGAAGCGCTGGGGGGGGCCCGGGAGACCCAGTACTTC. The genes are TRBV2 and TRBJ2-5; TRBD2 might be the D (7 bases). V lost 0 bases to trimming and J lost 5 bases, with 16 bases between them. The V gene's germline CDR1 is SNHLY and CDR2 FYNNEI. This CDR3 region has 16 residues.

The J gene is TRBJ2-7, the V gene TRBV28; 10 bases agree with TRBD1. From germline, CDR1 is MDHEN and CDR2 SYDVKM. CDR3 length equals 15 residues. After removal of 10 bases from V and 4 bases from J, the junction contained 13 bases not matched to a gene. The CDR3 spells CATTGRDRGRYEQYF. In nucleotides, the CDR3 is TGTGCCACCACTGGCCGGGACAGGGGAAGGTACGAGCAGTACTTC.

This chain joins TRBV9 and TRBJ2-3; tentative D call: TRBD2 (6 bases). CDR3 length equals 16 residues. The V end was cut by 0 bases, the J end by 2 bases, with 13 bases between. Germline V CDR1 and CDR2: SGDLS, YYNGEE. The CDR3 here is CASSVDGGTVTDTQYF. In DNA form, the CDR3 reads TGTGCCAGCAGCGTAGATGGCGGGACGGTCACAGATACGCAGTATTTT.

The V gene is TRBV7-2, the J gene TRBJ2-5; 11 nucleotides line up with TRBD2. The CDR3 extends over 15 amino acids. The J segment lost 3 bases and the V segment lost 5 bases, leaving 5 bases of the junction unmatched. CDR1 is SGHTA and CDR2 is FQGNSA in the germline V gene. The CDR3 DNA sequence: TGTGCCAGCAGCACCATAGCGGGAGGGAAAGAGACCCAGTACTTC. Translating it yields CASSTIAGGKETQYF.

Written as DNA, the CDR3 is TGTGCCAGCAGTTTATATCCGGGGCCGATCAACGTCCTGACTTTC. Protein: CASSLYPGPINVLTF. This chain connects TRBV28 to TRBJ2-6, with D tentatively TRBD1 or TRBD2 (5 bases each). The germline V gene encodes CDR1 MDHEN and CDR2 SYDVKM. V was shortened by 1 base and J by 9 bases, with 13 bases between the two germline ends. The CDR3 length is 15 residues.

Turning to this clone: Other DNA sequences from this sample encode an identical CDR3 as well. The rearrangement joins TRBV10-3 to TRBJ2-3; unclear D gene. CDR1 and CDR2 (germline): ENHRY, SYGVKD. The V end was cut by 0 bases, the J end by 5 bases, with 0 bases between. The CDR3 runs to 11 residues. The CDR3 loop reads CAISESDTQYF. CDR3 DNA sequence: TGTGCCATCAGTGAGTCAGATACGCAGTATTTT.

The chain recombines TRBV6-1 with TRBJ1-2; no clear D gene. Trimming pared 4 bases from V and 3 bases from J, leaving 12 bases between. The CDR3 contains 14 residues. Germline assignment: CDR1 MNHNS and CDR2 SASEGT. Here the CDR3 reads CASSGKLIYYGYTF. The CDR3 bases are TGTGCCAGCAGTGGGAAACTAATTTACTATGGCTACACCTTC.

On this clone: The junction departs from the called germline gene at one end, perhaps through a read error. This chain's CDR3 is CASSQELGSDRQYF. CDR3 bases: TGTGCCAGCAGCCAGGAACTAGGCAGTGATAGGCAGTATTTT. This chain connects TRBV4-2 to TRBJ2-3; the D gene is possibly TRBD2 (5 bases). Germline V gene lookup returns CDR1 LGHNA and CDR2 YNFKEQ. The CDR3 runs 14 residues.

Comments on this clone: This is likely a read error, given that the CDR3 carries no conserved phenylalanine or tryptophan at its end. CDR3 residues: CASSPTTGGRTEAFL. The CDR3 DNA is TGTGCCAGCTCACCTACGACAGGGGGAAGAACTGAAGCTTTCCTT. The chain is built from TRBV18 and TRBJ1-1; 9 bases are shared with TRBD1. V was pared by 3 bases and J by 5 bases, with 7 bases of the junction left unmatched. Per germline, CDR1 KGHSH and CDR2 LQKENI. This CDR3 has 15 amino acids.

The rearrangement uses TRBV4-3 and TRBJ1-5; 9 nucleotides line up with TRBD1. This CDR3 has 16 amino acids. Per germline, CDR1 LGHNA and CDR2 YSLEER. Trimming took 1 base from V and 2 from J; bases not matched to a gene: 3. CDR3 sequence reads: CASSQGTGARNQPQHF. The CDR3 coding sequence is TGCGCCAGCAGCCAAGGGACAGGGGCCCGCAATCAGCCCCAGCATTTT.

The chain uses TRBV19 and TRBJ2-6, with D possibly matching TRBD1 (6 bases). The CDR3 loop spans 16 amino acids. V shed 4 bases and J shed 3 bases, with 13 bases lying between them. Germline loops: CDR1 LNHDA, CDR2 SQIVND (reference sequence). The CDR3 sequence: CASSTRTGFGANVLTF. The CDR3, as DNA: TGTGCCAGTAGTACTAGAACAGGGTTTGGGGCCAACGTCCTGACTTTC.

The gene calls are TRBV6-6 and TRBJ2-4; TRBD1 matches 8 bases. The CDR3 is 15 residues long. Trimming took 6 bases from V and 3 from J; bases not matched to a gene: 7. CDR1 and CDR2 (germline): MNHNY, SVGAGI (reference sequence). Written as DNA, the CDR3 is TGTGCCAGCAGACCGGACAGGGAGAACAAAAACATTCAGTACTTC. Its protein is CASRPDRENKNIQYF.

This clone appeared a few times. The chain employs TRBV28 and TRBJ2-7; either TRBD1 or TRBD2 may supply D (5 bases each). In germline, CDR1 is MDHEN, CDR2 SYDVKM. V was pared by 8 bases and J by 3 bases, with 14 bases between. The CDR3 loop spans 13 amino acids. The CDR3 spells CASREGMYYEQYF. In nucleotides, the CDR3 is TGTGCCAGCCGCGAGGGGATGTACTACGAGCAGTACTTC.

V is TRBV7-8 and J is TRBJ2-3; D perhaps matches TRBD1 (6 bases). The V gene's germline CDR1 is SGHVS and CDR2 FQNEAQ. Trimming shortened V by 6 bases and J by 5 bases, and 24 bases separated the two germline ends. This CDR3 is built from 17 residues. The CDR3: CASRHPRIQGKGDTQYF. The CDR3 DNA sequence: TGTGCCAGCAGGCACCCCCGCATTCAGGGGAAGGGAGATACGCAGTATTTT. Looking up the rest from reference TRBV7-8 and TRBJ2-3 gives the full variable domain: GAGVSQSPRYKVAKRGQDVALRCDPISGHVSLFWYQQALGQGPEFLTYFQNEAQLDKSGLPSDRFFAERPEGSVSTLKIQRTQQEDSAVYLCASRHPRIQGKGDTQYFGPGTRLTVL.

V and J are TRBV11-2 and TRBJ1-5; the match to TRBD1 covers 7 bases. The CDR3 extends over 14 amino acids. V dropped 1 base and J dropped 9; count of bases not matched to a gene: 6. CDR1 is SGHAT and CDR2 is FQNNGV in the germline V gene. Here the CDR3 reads CASSLVGGTWPQHF. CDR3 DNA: TGTGCCAGCAGCTTAGTAGGGGGCACCTGGCCCCAGCATTTT.

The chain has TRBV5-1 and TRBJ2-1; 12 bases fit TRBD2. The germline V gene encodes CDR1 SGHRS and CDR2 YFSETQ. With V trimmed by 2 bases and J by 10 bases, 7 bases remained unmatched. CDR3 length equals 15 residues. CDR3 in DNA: TGCGCCAGCAGCTTCCGGACTAGCGGGATAGGGGAGCAGTTCTTC. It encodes CASSFRTSGIGEQFF.

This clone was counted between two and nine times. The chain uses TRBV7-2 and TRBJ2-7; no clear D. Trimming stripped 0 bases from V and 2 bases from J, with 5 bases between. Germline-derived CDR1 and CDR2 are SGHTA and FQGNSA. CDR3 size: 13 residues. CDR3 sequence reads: CASSLAPPYEQYF. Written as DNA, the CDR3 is TGTGCCAGCAGCTTAGCCCCCCCCTACGAGCAGTACTTC.

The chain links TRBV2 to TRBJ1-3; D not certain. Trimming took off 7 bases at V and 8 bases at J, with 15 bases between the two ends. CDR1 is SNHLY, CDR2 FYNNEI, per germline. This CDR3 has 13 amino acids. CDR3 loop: CASIRYSQDTIYF. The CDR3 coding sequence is TGTGCCAGCATCCGGTACAGTCAGGACACCATATATTTT. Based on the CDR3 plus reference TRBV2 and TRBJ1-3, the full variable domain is EPEVTQTPSHQVTQMGQEVILRCVPISNHLYFYWYRQILGQKVEFLVSFYNNEISEKSEIFDDQFSVERPDGSNFTLKIRSTKLEDSAMYFCASIRYSQDTIYFGEGSWLTVV.